These T cell receptor beta chains were read from a single sample in a study of cytomegalovirus exposure and HLA in healthy donors. Produced via immunoSEQ multiplex PCR; TCRdb's table is partial and in-frame only. The table records fewer than 200,000 clones, 77% of them present only once. Material for sequencing was PBMCs. These receptors were collected from a woman in her 40s in good health and CMV-seropositive. Each CDR3 is given with its conserved first and last residue.

J: TRBJ1-5; V: TRBV27; CDR3: CASSLMSTQNQPQHF
J: TRBJ1-5; V: TRBV2; CDR3: CASSSTGKNQPQHF
J: TRBJ2-2; V: TRBV19; CDR3: CASSIAGLAGADTGELFF
J: TRBJ2-7; V: TRBV7-2; CDR3: CASSTSSGRPLYEQYF
J: TRBJ1-1; V: TRBV6-6; CDR3: CASSYSRNTEAFF
J: TRBJ2-7; V: TRBV18; CDR3: CASSSTSGVSYEQYF
J: TRBJ2-7; V: TRBV11-2; CDR3: CASSTNRDSTYEQYF
J: TRBJ2-5; V: TRBV19; CDR3: CASSIMETQYF
J: TRBJ2-7; V: TRBV27; CDR3: CASSLYPKGDGEQYF
J: TRBJ1-4; V: TRBV10-3; CDR3: CATSDTNNEKLFF
J: TRBJ2-3; V: TRBV4-3; CDR3: CASSQATGASTDTQYF
J: TRBJ1-5; V: TRBV10-3; CDR3: CAISESGGNQPQHF
J: TRBJ2-1; V: TRBV7-9; CDR3: CASSSPDRREGHYNEQFF
J: TRBJ2-7; V: TRBV7-9; CDR3: CASSTGGSYEQYF
J: TRBJ1-2; V: TRBV5-1; CDR3: CASSSKGQGNYGYTF
J: TRBJ1-1; V: TRBV6-5; CDR3: CASSFGQNTEAFF
J: TRBJ1-5; V: TRBV15; CDR3: CATSRGKQGRYQPQHF
J: TRBJ1-1; V: TRBV5-1; CDR3: CASSLGELNTEAFF
J: TRBJ1-2; V: TRBV29-1; CDR3: CSVLGGAGHNYGYTF
J: TRBJ1-5; V: TRBV4-3; CDR3: CASSQDRGDNQPQHF
J: TRBJ1-5; V: TRBV18; CDR3: CASSPLTGPNQPQHF
J: TRBJ2-3; V: TRBV6-5; CDR3: CASSSPTDTQYF
J: TRBJ2-3; V: TRBV6-5; CDR3: CASSLIAGGGDTQYF
J: TRBJ1-1; V: TRBV7-2; CDR3: CASSPRGPEVAFF
J: TRBJ2-5; V: TRBV6-5; CDR3: CASSGGLAGQETQYF
J: TRBJ1-4; V: TRBV9; CDR3: CASSVGPARAEKLFF
J: TRBJ1-2; V: TRBV7-9; CDR3: CASSPYFGTDYGYTF
J: TRBJ1-5; V: TRBV30; CDR3: CAWTQGGVRQPQHF
J: TRBJ2-1; V: TRBV5-5; CDR3: CASSFGQDPYNEQFF
J: TRBJ2-1; V: TRBV5-1; CDR3: CASSAGTSGRNEQFF
J: TRBJ1-5; V: TRBV2; CDR3: CASSQGASNQPQHF
J: TRBJ1-1; V: TRBV27; CDR3: CAIQPRGQGRNTEAFF
J: TRBJ2-7; V: TRBV5-1; CDR3: CASSLALGTSGRAYF
J: TRBJ1-6; V: TRBV6-5; CDR3: CASSSTGGGSSPLHF
J: TRBJ2-5; V: TRBV5-1; CDR3: CASSLASSGRETQYF
J: TRBJ1-5; V: TRBV28; CDR3: CASSLRGQGVGQPQHF
J: TRBJ2-7; V: TRBV5-1; CDR3: CASRGDYQFYEQYF
J: TRBJ2-3; V: TRBV7-2; CDR3: CASSLIAGMDTDTQYF
J: TRBJ2-2; V: TRBV11-3; CDR3: CASSLGGGRNTGELFF
J: TRBJ2-1; V: TRBV5-5; CDR3: CASSFSLSSGSYNEQFF
J: TRBJ1-5; V: TRBV30; CDR3: CAWSAGTNQPQHF
J: TRBJ1-2; V: TRBV7-2; CDR3: CASSLDVRPGYGYTF
J: TRBJ1-2; V: TRBV2; CDR3: CASSGDRVGYTF
J: TRBJ1-1; V: TRBV5-1; CDR3: CASSYLQGLNTEAFF
J: TRBJ2-6; V: TRBV30; CDR3: CAWRTGTGANVLTF
J: TRBJ2-5; V: TRBV29-1; CDR3: CSSSGLAGVETQYF
J: TRBJ2-7; V: TRBV14; CDR3: CASSPTGVEQYF
J: TRBJ1-3; V: TRBV6-1; CDR3: CASSLTGKGNTIYF
J: TRBJ2-7; V: TRBV7-2; CDR3: CASSVGTSSGAYEQYF
J: TRBJ1-4; V: TRBV2; CDR3: CASSARQGATNEKLFF
J: TRBJ1-3; V: TRBV19; CDR3: CASSTQRNTIYF
J: TRBJ2-3; V: TRBV5-6; CDR3: CASSLPPTTRTQYF
J: TRBJ2-5; V: TRBV9; CDR3: CASRVAGGLYQETQYF